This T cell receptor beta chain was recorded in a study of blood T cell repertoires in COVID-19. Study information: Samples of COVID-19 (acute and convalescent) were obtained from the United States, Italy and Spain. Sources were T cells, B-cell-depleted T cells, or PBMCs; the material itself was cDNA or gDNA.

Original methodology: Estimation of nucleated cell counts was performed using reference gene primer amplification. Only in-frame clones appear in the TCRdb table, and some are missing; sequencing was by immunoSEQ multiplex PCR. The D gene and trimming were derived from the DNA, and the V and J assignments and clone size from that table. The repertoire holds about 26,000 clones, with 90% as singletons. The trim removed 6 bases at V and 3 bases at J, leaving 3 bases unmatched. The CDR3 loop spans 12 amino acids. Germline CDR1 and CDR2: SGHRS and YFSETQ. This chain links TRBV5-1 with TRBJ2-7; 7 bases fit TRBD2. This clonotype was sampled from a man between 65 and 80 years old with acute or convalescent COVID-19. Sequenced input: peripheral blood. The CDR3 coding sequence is TGCGCCAGCACTGGGGAGGGCTACGAGCAGTACTTC. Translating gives CASTGEGYEQYF. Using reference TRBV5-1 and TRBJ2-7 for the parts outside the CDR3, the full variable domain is KAGVTQTPRYLIKTRGQQVTLSCSPISGHRSVSWYQQTPGQGLQFLFEYFSETQRNKGNFPGRFSGRQFSNSRSEMNVSTLELGDSALYLCASTGEGYEQYFGPGTRLTVT.